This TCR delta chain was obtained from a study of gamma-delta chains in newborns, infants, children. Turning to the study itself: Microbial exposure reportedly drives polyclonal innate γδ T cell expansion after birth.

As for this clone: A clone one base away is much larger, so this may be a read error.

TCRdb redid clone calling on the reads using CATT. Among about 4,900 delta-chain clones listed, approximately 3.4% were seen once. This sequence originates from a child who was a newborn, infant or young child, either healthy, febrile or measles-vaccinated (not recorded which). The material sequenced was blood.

The CDR3 nucleotides read TGTGCCTGTGACACCGTGGGGGATCCCTTGTACACCGATAAACCCATCTTT. Its translation: CACDTVGDPLYTDKPIF. The J gene is TRDJ1, the V gene TRDV2; 8 bases align to TRDD3. CDR1 and CDR2 (germline): GEAIGNYY, EKD. The CDR3 runs to 17 residues.